The sequence of this TCR beta chain was determined in a study of technical replicates of blood from several donors. This clone was picked up a small number of times. TCRdb's copy holds only in-frame clones and misses some; the assay was immunoSEQ multiplex PCR. The table records about 53,000 clones, about 82% of them present only once. The sequenced material came from PBMCs. This receptor was taken from a human donor in good health. Some clones in this sample may be carry-over from other donors' samples.

CDR3 protein: CASSAGLVPYEQYF. CDR3 nucleotide sequence: TGTGCCAGCAGCGCGGGACTAGTCCCCTACGAGCAGTACTTC. V gene TRBV9 combines with J gene TRBJ2-7; 8 nucleotides align to TRBD2. Trimming cost V 3 bases and J 2 bases; bases outside gene matches: 4. This CDR3 region has 14 residues. Germline V CDR1 and CDR2: SGDLS, YYNGEE.